The source of this T cell receptor (beta chain) is a study of cytomegalovirus exposure and HLA in healthy donors. The PCR was carried out with 60 Vbeta primers and 13 Jbeta primers. Clones were read by immunoSEQ multiplex PCR, and TCRdb kept only the in-frame ones, dropping some. The sample table includes some 200,000 clones. The clonotype originates from a young man in good health and CMV-seronegative. Sample: PBMCs.

The CDR3 DNA sequence: TGTGCCAGTAGTGCTCAGGGAGGCTATGGCTACACCTTC. Its translation: CASSAQGGYGYTF. The V call is TRBV19, the J call TRBJ1-2, with D perhaps matching TRBD1 (5 bases). This CDR3 is 13 amino acids long. Germline assignment: CDR1 LNHDA and CDR2 SQIVND (reference sequence). Trimming took off 5 bases at V and 4 bases at J, with 11 bases between the two ends.